This is a list of T cell receptor beta chains from one sample in a study of response to subunit inactivated influenza vaccine. TCRdb recomputed calls from the RT-PCR reads with MiXCR, one row per CDR3 protein. The sample has 550,000 to 800,000 distinct CDR3 sequences, approximately 14% seen once. Sequenced here: PBMCs from blood, sampled around 14 days before vaccination. Receptor source: a man between 45 and 60 years old who received an inactivated influenza vaccine. Each CDR3 is given with its conserved first and last residue. A D gene is named only where the DNA matches it firmly. Part of the rows lack a size; the others show once, few, many or a class for expanded clones.

abundance	d_gene	v_gene	j_gene	CDR3aa	CDR3nt
many	NA	TRBV5-1	TRBJ2-5	CASSLFPEAVQETQYF	TGCGCCAGCAGCTTGTTTCCGGAGGCAGTCCAAGAGACCCAGTACTTC
NA	TRBD1	TRBV29-1	TRBJ2-7	CSVVRGQGYEQYF	TGCAGCGTTGTAAGGGGACAGGGCTACGAGCAGTACTTC
many	NA	TRBV7-2	TRBJ2-5	CASSLGIEETQYF	TGTGCCAGCAGCTTAGGAATCGAAGAGACCCAGTACTTC
few	NA	TRBV5-1	TRBJ2-1	CASFGGMESSYNEQFF	TGCGCCAGCTTTGGGGGGATGGAGAGCTCCTACAATGAGCAGTTCTTC
few	NA	TRBV2	TRBJ2-2	CASSAGWGPFGELFF	TGTGCCAGCAGTGCAGGTTGGGGACCTTTCGGGGAGCTGTTTTTT
NA	NA	TRBV6-5	TRBJ2-5	CASSYRGFGTQETQYF	TGTGCCAGCAGTTACCGGGGATTTGGTACCCAAGAGACCCAGTACTTC
few	TRBD1	TRBV29-1	TRBJ2-1	CSVEGQGADEQFF	TGCAGCGTTGAGGGACAGGGAGCGGATGAGCAGTTCTTC
many	TRBD1	TRBV5-1	TRBJ2-1	CASSPGTVGWNEQFF	TGCGCCAGCAGTCCCGGGACAGTAGGCTGGAATGAGCAGTTCTTC
few	TRBD1	TRBV10-2	TRBJ2-3	CASKKWGQGTDTQYF	TGCGCCAGCAAAAAGTGGGGACAGGGGACAGATACGCAGTATTTT
many	NA	TRBV2	TRBJ2-3	CASSERGNTQYF	TGTGCCAGCAGTGAGCGGGGAAATACGCAGTATTTT
many	TRBD2	TRBV7-2	TRBJ2-3	CASSSGLAGDLADTQYF	TGTGCCAGCAGCTCGGGACTAGCGGGGGATCTCGCAGATACGCAGTATTTT
NA	NA	TRBV15	TRBJ2-3	CATSNWDFKGADTQYF	TGTGCCACCAGCAACTGGGACTTTAAGGGTGCAGATACGCAGTATTTT
many	NA	TRBV6-2/TRBV6-3	TRBJ1-1	CASSLQGRTEAFF	TGTGCCAGCAGTTTACAGGGCAGGACTGAAGCTTTCTTT
NA	NA	TRBV3-1	TRBJ2-3	CASSQDFRGEADTQYF	TGTGCCAGCAGCCAAGATTTCAGGGGGGAGGCAGATACGCAGTATTTT
few	TRBD1	TRBV28	TRBJ1-1	CASRTGTVNTEAFF	TGTGCCAGCAGGACCGGGACAGTGAACACTGAAGCTTTCTTT
NA	TRBD1	TRBV29-1	TRBJ2-2	CSVVQGAFGELFF	TGCAGCGTTGTACAGGGGGCTTTCGGGGAGCTGTTTTTT
NA	NA	TRBV4-1	TRBJ1-1	CASSHTVWSGNTEAFF	TGCGCCAGCAGCCATACGGTGTGGTCAGGTAACACTGAAGCTTTCTTT
NA	NA	TRBV24-1	TRBJ2-2	CATGTSNTGELFF	TGTGCCACCGGGACGTCGAACACCGGGGAGCTGTTTTTT
NA	NA	TRBV27	TRBJ2-1	CASSSFLAPEQFF	TGTGCCAGCAGTTCATTTCTAGCACCCGAGCAGTTCTTC
NA	NA	TRBV7-2	TRBJ1-4	CASSLAFGRVGKLFF	TGTGCCAGCAGCTTAGCGTTTGGCAGGGTGGGAAAACTGTTTTTT
few	NA	TRBV6-5	TRBJ2-3	CASSLRLNTDTQYF	TGTGCCAGCAGTTTGCGGTTGAACACAGATACGCAGTATTTT
NA	TRBD1	TRBV12-3/TRBV12-4	TRBJ1-3	CASGTGYASGNTIYF	TGTGCCAGCGGGACAGGGTATGCTTCTGGAAACACCATATATTTT